This TCR beta chain is from a study of T cells in localized non-small cell lung cancer (dated by TCRdb to about 2020). About the full investigation: The study analyzed T cell repertoires of approximately 240 early-stage NSCLC patients, comparing tumors and uninvolved tumor-adjacent lungs. The cohort comprised roughly 240 treatment-naïve NSCLC patients with resected, localized lung tumors. A mean age of 66.3 years was recorded for the NSCLC patients, of whom roughly 130 were male and 107 were female. Results and caveats for the whole study, not just this receptor: Higher T cell density in blood was associated with longer overall survival, whereas higher clonality in adjacent lung was associated with shorter survival. Uninvolved tumor-adjacent lung showed the highest T cell clonality, higher than tumor, which suggests more focused antigenic responses in the uninvolved tumor-adjacent lung. A median of 57 of the top 100 tumor clones were detected in paired uninvolved adjacent lung, and 28 of these tumor clones were also found among the top 100 clones of the paired uninvolved adjacent lung. Multi-region tumor sequencing was not performed, so intratumor heterogeneity could not be excluded. Because the study design was exploratory, TCR variables were selected using unadjusted p-values without false-discovery rate correction.

The germline V gene provides CDR1 MDHEN and CDR2 SYDVKM. After removal of 5 bases from V and 5 bases from J, the junction retains 7 bases not matched to a gene. Reading from cysteine to phenylalanine, the CDR3 counts 14 amino acids. Only CDR3 DNA remains: 42 bases, in frame from the first base. At diagnosis, tumor, uninvolved tumor-adjacent lung and peripheral blood were collected and then preserved as a mix of FFPE and fresh-frozen material. Blood samples were analyzed as peripheral blood mononuclear cells for TCR repertoire profiling. About this clone itself: The antigen it binds to is not known. Base qualities were left out, and no much larger clone turns up one base away.

The immunoSEQ Assay was used to sequence TCR beta CDR3 regions from DNA. Turning to the authors' computational methods: To compute T cell density, TCR beta template counts were normalized to usable DNA, which was estimated by amplifying housekeeping genes. Using the preseqR package, richness was estimated by extrapolating to 120,000 templates for tissue samples and 400,000 templates for PBMC samples. Clonality was taken to be one minus Pielou's evenness. Differential abundance testing on productive amino-acid clonotypes, with a minimum total count of 5 and an alpha of 0.1, was used to identify tissue-enriched TCRs. Repertoire overlap between compartments was quantified with the Jaccard Index and Morisita Overlap Index. GLIPH clustered TCR beta CDR3s with public tetramer-defined viral CDR3s; viral motifs required at least three viral sequences plus V-gene enrichment. Drawn from immuneACCESS, this table holds only the in-frame rearrangements with V and J called that TCRdb kept. Clones are partly lost; checked studies trace under half to an unresolved V gene and leave the rest unexplained. For V, J and clone size, that table is used; D and trimming come from the DNA. The sample includes about 24,000 clones, with roughly 90% observed a single time. Jointly, the top ten make up about 15% of the sample.

The source of this sequence is a man between 40 and 70 years old with stage III squamous cell lung carcinoma. The chain is encoded by TRBV28 joined to TRBJ1-2; 8 bases in the middle match TRBD1. This specimen was peripheral blood, taken before any cancer treatment. The DNA sequence is given as TGTGCCAGCAGTCTTCAACAGGGGGGGTATGGCTACACCTTC. Its protein is CASSLQQGGYGYTF.